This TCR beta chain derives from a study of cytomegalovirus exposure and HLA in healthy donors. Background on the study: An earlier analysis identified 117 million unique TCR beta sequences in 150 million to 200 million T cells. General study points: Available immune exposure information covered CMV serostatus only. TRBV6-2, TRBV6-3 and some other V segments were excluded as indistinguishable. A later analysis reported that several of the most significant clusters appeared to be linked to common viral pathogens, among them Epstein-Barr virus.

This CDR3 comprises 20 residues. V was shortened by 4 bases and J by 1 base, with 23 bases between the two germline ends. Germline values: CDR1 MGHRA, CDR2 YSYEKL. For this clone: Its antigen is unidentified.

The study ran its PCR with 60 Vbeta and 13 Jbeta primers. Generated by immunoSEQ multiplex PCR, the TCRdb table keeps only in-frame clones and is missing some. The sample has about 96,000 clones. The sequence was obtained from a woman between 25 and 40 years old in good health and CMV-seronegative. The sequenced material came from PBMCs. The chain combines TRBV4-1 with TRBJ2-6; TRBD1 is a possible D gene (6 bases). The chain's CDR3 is CASSPMGLGGTVSGANVLTF. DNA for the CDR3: TGCGCCAGCAGCCCAATGGGCCTTGGGGGCACGGTGTCTGGGGCCAACGTCCTGACTTTC.